This TCR beta chain was obtained from a study of blood T cells in healthy people across ages. Across the whole study: Capturing about one barcoded beta molecule per two T cells was achieved by template switching. The study's findings and limits: A roughly linear age-dependent decrease characterized TCR beta diversity per million T cells.

The CDR3 runs 12 residues. The V end was cut by 5 bases, the J end by 5 bases, with 10 bases between. Germline-derived CDR1 and CDR2 are SEHNR and FQNEAQ (reference sequence). With a J-beta primer mix and a sample-barcoded 5' primer, a second PCR ran about 7 to 12 cycles. Each of the samples gave a minimum of 2.5 million paired-end reads that contained CDR3. Using its own MiXCR run on the 5' RACE reads, TCRdb lists one record per CDR3 protein. The sample includes approximately 810,000 distinct CDR3 sequences, about 34% seen only once; the top ten take 13%. The study recruited healthy Caucasian donors from Russia who were aged about 6 to 100. To note about this clonotype: Its antigen remains unknown.

The clonotype was recovered from a man aged 18 to 35 in good health. The chain uses TRBV7-9 and TRBJ2-7; no clear D gene. The specimen sequenced was blood. CDR3 coding DNA: TGTGCCAGCAGCCTGGAAGCCCACGAGCAGTACTTC. Amino acids: CASSLEAHEQYF. Filled out from reference TRBV7-9 and TRBJ2-7, the complete variable domain reads DTGVSQNPRHKITKRGQNVTFRCDPISEHNRLYWYRQTLGQGPEFLTYFQNEAQLEKSRLLSDRFSAERPKGSFSTLEIQRTEQGDSAMYLCASSLEAHEQYFGPGTRLTVT.